This is a list of T cell receptor beta chains from one sample in a study of beta chain features in type 1 diabetes. This table comes from immunoSEQ multiplex PCR, and its TCRdb copy is limited to in-frame clones, with some not included. The profile shows roughly 700,000 clones, about an eighth of them singletons. The sequenced sample consisted of naive CD4+ T cells from blood. Source of these receptors: a man aged 18-30 years with type 1 diabetes. Both conserved end residues are part of each CDR3. The order of the fields is CDR3 DNA, CDR3 protein, clone size, D gene, J gene, V gene. D genes are given only for firm matches. Clone sizes are given selectively: once, few, many, or a class where the clone is expanded.

TGTGCCAGCAGTCCTAGAGTTTCTGTGCCTGAGCAGTTCTTC | CASSPRVSVPEQFF | few | - | TRBJ2-1 | TRBV9
TGTGCCAGCAGCCCACGACTAGCGGGGGGTACAGATACGCAGTATTTT | CASSPRLAGGTDTQYF | - | TRBD2 | TRBJ2-3 | TRBV11-2
TGCGCCAGCAGCCAAGATCCCGGAGTCGTACCGCAAGAGACCCAGTACTTC | CASSQDPGVVPQETQYF | few | - | TRBJ2-5 | TRBV4-1
TGTGCCTGGAAACCACGGGGGAATGAAAAACTGTTTTTT | CAWKPRGNEKLFF | - | - | TRBJ1-4 | TRBV30
TGTGCCAGCAGTGCCGGGACAGGGAATGGCTACACCTTC | CASSAGTGNGYTF | - | TRBD1 | TRBJ1-2 | TRBV6-1
TGTGCCAGCACCCGGGGGTCGAACACCGGGGAGCTGTTTTTT | CASTRGSNTGELFF | few | - | TRBJ2-2 | TRBV5-6
TGTGCCAGCAGTTCCCCTCCACAGGGACGCACAGATACGCAGTATTTT | CASSSPPQGRTDTQYF | - | - | TRBJ2-3 | TRBV28
TGCGCCAGCAGCTTCGGGGGGGACCAAGAGACCCAGTACTTC | CASSFGGDQETQYF | - | TRBD2 | TRBJ2-5 | TRBV5-1
TGTGCCAGCAGCTCAGGGGGCCACCCCTACGAGCAGTACTTC | CASSSGGHPYEQYF | - | TRBD1 | TRBJ2-7 | TRBV7-9
TGTGCCAGCAGTGCAGACAGGGACCCTTCGTACAATGAGCAGTTCTTC | CASSADRDPSYNEQFF | - | TRBD1 | TRBJ2-1 | TRBV6-1
TGTGCCAGCAGCGACGACAGTGTTACTAATGAAAAACTGTTTTTT | CASSDDSVTNEKLFF | few | - | TRBJ1-4 | TRBV9
TGTGCCAGCAGCGTATGGCCAGATACGCAGTATTTT | CASSVWPDTQYF | - | - | TRBJ2-3 | TRBV11-1
TGTGCCAGCTCACCCGGGACTTCCTACGAGCAGTACTTC | CASSPGTSYEQYF | few | - | TRBJ2-7 | TRBV18
TGTGCCAGCAGCCCCCGGACAGGCGAAGCTTTCTTT | CASSPRTGEAFF | - | TRBD1 | TRBJ1-1 | TRBV11-2
TGTGCTAGTGGTCCTGACAGGGAAGCTTTCTTT | CASGPDREAFF | few | - | TRBJ1-1 | TRBV12-5
TGTGCCAGCAGCCCAGCCAGGGGTTTTGGAGAGACCCAGTACTTC | CASSPARGFGETQYF | few | - | TRBJ2-5 | TRBV7-6
TGTGCCAGCAGCCTCCAGGGGGTCGGGCCCTCCTACGAGCAGTACTTC | CASSLQGVGPSYEQYF | - | TRBD1 | TRBJ2-7 | TRBV7-2
TGTGCCAGCAGCAGGGGACTAGCGGGGAGCTCCTACAATGAGCAGTTCTTC | CASSRGLAGSSYNEQFF | few | TRBD2 | TRBJ2-1 | TRBV5-4
TGTGCCAGCACTCTGACAGGGTCTAACACCGGGGAGCTGTTTTTT | CASTLTGSNTGELFF | few | TRBD1 | TRBJ2-2 | TRBV6-4
TGTGCCAGCAGTTACTACCCCACTGAAGCTTTCTTT | CASSYYPTEAFF | - | - | TRBJ1-1 | TRBV6-6
TGTGCCAGCAGTTTATTGAGTACTGAAGCTTTCTTT | CASSLLSTEAFF | - | - | TRBJ1-1 | TRBV28
TGCGCCAGCAGCTTGGACGGATTGAACACTGAAGCTTTCTTT | CASSLDGLNTEAFF | few | - | TRBJ1-1 | TRBV5-1
TGTGCCAGCAGCGTAGATTTAGAGGCAGGTTATAATTCACCCCTCCACTTT | CASSVDLEAGYNSPLHF | - | - | TRBJ1-6 | TRBV9
TGTGCCAGCAGCTTAGGTGGGGGGCCCTACAATGAGCAGTTCTTC | CASSLGGGPYNEQFF | - | - | TRBJ2-1 | TRBV5-4
TGTGCCAGCAGGCCTAGCGGGACAGATACGCAGTATTTT | CASRPSGTDTQYF | - | TRBD2 | TRBJ2-3 | TRBV6-5
TGTGCCAGCAGTTACGGGCTAGTAGCTTTCTTT | CASSYGLVAFF | - | - | TRBJ1-1 | TRBV6-6
TGTGCCAGCAGCGAGGGGACAGGGGGCCATCAGCCCCAGCATTTT | CASSEGTGGHQPQHF | few | TRBD1 | TRBJ1-5 | TRBV9
TGTGCCAGCAGCTTAAGGATGGCAGGGGGCCCAGATACGCAGTATTTT | CASSLRMAGGPDTQYF | - | TRBD1 | TRBJ2-3 | TRBV7-7
TGCGCCAGCAGCTTGGAACTAGCCGGAGAGACCCAGTACTTC | CASSLELAGETQYF | - | - | TRBJ2-5 | TRBV5-1
TGTGCCAGCAGTCAGAGGTTGAACACTGAAGCTTTCTTT | CASSQRLNTEAFF | - | - | TRBJ1-1 | TRBV27
TGTGCCAGCAGCTTAGCTGGGGATCCCAACACTGAAGCTTTCTTT | CASSLAGDPNTEAFF | few | - | TRBJ1-1 | TRBV11-2
TGTGCCAGCAGCTTAAGTCCAGAGAACACTGAAGCTTTCTTT | CASSLSPENTEAFF | - | - | TRBJ1-1 | TRBV7-9
TGCGCCAGCGGCCCCCGGGCCCATCTCACAGATACGCAGTATTTT | CASGPRAHLTDTQYF | - | - | TRBJ2-3 | TRBV5-1
TGTGCCTGGATTCGGGGGCGCAGTGGCTACACCTTC | CAWIRGRSGYTF | - | - | TRBJ1-2 | TRBV30
TGTGCCAGCAGCTTGTCCGGGCAGGGGGATTCACCCCTCCACTTT | CASSLSGQGDSPLHF | few | TRBD1 | TRBJ1-6 | TRBV5-4
TGTGCCAGCAGCTTAAGTTCTGGCAGGGAAGCTTTCTTT | CASSLSSGREAFF | - | - | TRBJ1-1 | TRBV7-2
TGTGCCATCAGGCCAACAGGGTACGAGCAGTACTTC | CAIRPTGYEQYF | few | - | TRBJ2-7 | TRBV10-3
TGTGCCAGCACCCCACCCTCAAAGGTCTCGGATATAGGTGAAAAACTGTTTTTT | CASTPPSKVSDIGEKLFF | few | - | TRBJ1-4 | TRBV2
TGCGCGATCATAGGGGGGAGTAGCACAGATACGCAGTATTTT | CAIIGGSSTDTQYF | few | - | TRBJ2-3 | TRBV29-1
TGTGCCAGCTCACCTCCAGGGTCCTACAATGAGCAGTTCTTC | CASSPPGSYNEQFF | few | - | TRBJ2-1 | TRBV18
TGTGCCAGCCAGGGGAACGCCAACGTCCTGACTTTC | CASQGNANVLTF | few | - | TRBJ2-6 | TRBV2
TGTGCCTGGGGGACAGTAAGCACAGATACGCAGTATTTT | CAWGTVSTDTQYF | - | TRBD1 | TRBJ2-3 | TRBV30
TGTGCCAGCAGTGTCGTTGGGGCCAACGTCCTGACTTTC | CASSVVGANVLTF | few | - | TRBJ2-6 | TRBV9